This T cell receptor beta chain was recovered during a study of long-term antiretroviral therapy in people with HIV. People in the study who had HIV all got their treatment in the United States. The CDR3 totals 12 residues. The V gene's germline CDR1 is SGHAT and CDR2 FQNNGV. V lost 6 bases, J lost 14 bases, and 19 bases lay in between. Broader study findings: Transplant-donor-level diversity was not reached after ART, though diversity increased. The study found narrower CDR3 length ranges in HIV repertoires than in controls.

Survey-level resolution applied to immunoSEQ assay v3.0. Profiling relied on immunoSEQ multiplex PCR, and the TCRdb table lists in-frame clones only, not all of them. The repertoire holds tens of thousands of clones, with approximately 80% as singletons. In the case of this clone: The target antigen is unknown.

This TCR was recovered from a woman between 45 and 65 years old with HIV. Source: unsorted PBMCs, taken 3.1 years after starting antiretroviral therapy. V and J are TRBV11-2 and TRBJ1-2, with D perhaps matching TRBD1 (6 bases). CDR3 in amino acids: CASRSTGGLATF. The CDR3 nucleotides are TGTGCCAGCAGGTCAACGGGGGGCCTGGCAACCTTC.